These 28 T cell receptor beta chains were sequenced from one sample in a study of cytomegalovirus exposure and HLA in healthy donors. The primer mix had 60 Vbeta and 13 Jbeta primers. Here immunoSEQ multiplex PCR was the method, and the copy in TCRdb shows in-frame clones only, minus some. The data show 150,000 or so clones, around 83% seen once. The specimen sequenced was PBMCs. The origin of the receptors is a man aged 18 to 35 in good health and CMV-seropositive.

The CDR3 loop is CASSPGQVSSGNTIYF. The DNA for the CDR3 is TGTGCCAGTAGTCCGGGACAGGTCAGCTCTGGAAACACCATATATTTT. The rearrangement uses TRBV19 and TRBJ1-3; 8 bases map to TRBD1. The germline CDR1 and CDR2 sequences are LNHDA and SQIVND (reference sequence). CDR3 size: 16 residues. After removal of 5 bases from V and 0 bases from J, the junction contained 6 bases not matched to a gene.

This clone was seen a few times. This chain uses TRBV19 with TRBJ1-2; TRBD1 matches 8 bases. V was pared by 3 bases and J by 6 bases, with 12 bases of the junction left unmatched. The germline gives CDR1 LNHDA, CDR2 SQIVND (reference sequence). The CDR3 has 16 amino acids. CDR3 residues: CASSIGQGQGAHGYTF. The DNA for the CDR3 is TGTGCCAGTAGTATCGGTCAGGGGCAGGGGGCGCATGGCTACACCTTC. Complete variable domain (other parts from reference TRBV19 and TRBJ1-2): DGGITQSPKYLFRKEGQNVTLSCEQNLNHDAMYWYRQDPGQGLRLIYYSQIVNDFQKGDIAEGYSVSREKKESFPLTVTSAQKNPTAFYLCASSIGQGQGAHGYTFGSGTRLTVV.

The rearrangement joins TRBV5-4 to TRBJ2-5; 16 bases match TRBD2. In germline, CDR1 is SGHNT, CDR2 YYREEE (reference sequence). This CDR3 contains 16 residues. The junction had 2 bases not matched to a gene; V was cut back by 4 bases and J by 2 bases. CDR3 amino acids: CASSPGLAGGQETQYF. Here the CDR3 DNA reads TGTGCCAGCAGCCCGGGACTAGCGGGGGGGCAAGAGACCCAGTACTTC.

The chain combines TRBV20-1 with TRBJ2-5; D is undetermined. Per the germline V gene, CDR1 is DFQATT and CDR2 is SNEGSKA (reference sequence). This CDR3 is 10 amino acids long. V was clipped by 5 bases and J by 2 bases, with 3 bases between them. As DNA, the CDR3 is TGCAGTGCTCAACAAGAGACCCAGTACTTC. This encodes CSAQQETQYF.

This CDR3 reads CASSLALGTDSGANVLTF. Here the CDR3 DNA reads TGCGCCAGCAGCTTGGCCCTTGGGACAGACTCTGGGGCCAACGTCCTGACTTTC. V and J are TRBV5-1 and TRBJ2-6, with 7 bases identical to TRBD1. This CDR3 is built from 18 residues. The J segment lost 0 bases and the V segment lost 0 bases, leaving 6 bases of the junction unmatched. Germline V gene lookup returns CDR1 SGHRS and CDR2 YFSETQ.

The chain links TRBV29-1 to TRBJ2-1; D remains ambiguous. Germline V CDR1 and CDR2: SQVTM, ANQGSEA. This CDR3 has 13 residues. V was clipped by 8 bases and J by 5 bases, with 16 bases between them. The CDR3 coding sequence is TGCAGCTTCGAAGGGCTAGTGGACAATGAGCAGTTCTTC. This gives the protein CSFEGLVDNEQFF.

The rearrangement uses TRBV27 and TRBJ1-5; TRBD1 matches 7 bases. The V gene's germline CDR1 is MNHEY and CDR2 SMNVEV (reference sequence). V trimming: 2 bases; J trimming: 2 bases; junction bases outside the gene matches: 3. The CDR3 consists of 15 residues. The CDR3 spells CASSLTGVGNQPQHF. The CDR3 region has the DNA TGTGCCAGCAGTTTAACAGGGGTGGGCAATCAGCCCCAGCATTTT.

The chain joins TRBV11-2 to TRBJ2-7; 8 bases are shared with TRBD1. Germline V gene data show CDR1 as SGHAT and CDR2 as FQNNGV. This CDR3 spans 16 amino acids. J gave up 6 bases and V 1 base, and 11 bases lay outside the gene matches. The CDR3 DNA is TGTGCCAGCAGCTTAGCTCAGGGGGCGTCGGATTGCGAGCAGTACTTC. It yields the protein CASSLAQGASDCEQYF.

V and J are TRBV30 and TRBJ2-1; D is unresolved. Germline CDR1 and CDR2: GTSNPN and SVGIG (reference sequence). This CDR3 region has 13 residues. Trimming left V 7 bases short and J 4 bases short, with 14 bases between. The CDR3 here is CASHTEQYNEQFF. The CDR3 region has the DNA TGTGCCTCGCACACGGAACAGTACAATGAGCAGTTCTTC. Based on the CDR3 plus reference TRBV30 and TRBJ2-1, the full variable domain is SQTIHQWPATLVQPVGSPLSLECTVEGTSNPNLYWYRQAAGRGLQLLFYSVGIGQISSEVPQNLSASRPQDRQFILSSKKLLLSDSGFYLCASHTEQYNEQFFGPGTRLTVL.

J is TRBJ2-5 and V is TRBV5-5; no clear D gene. V dropped 4 bases and J dropped 5 bases, with 9 bases sitting between them. The CDR3 is made up of 12 amino acids. From germline, CDR1 is SGHKS and CDR2 YYEKEE (reference sequence). CDR3: CASSLNLETQYF. The CDR3 DNA follows: TGTGCCAGCAGCCTAAATCTGGAGACCCAGTACTTC. Filled out from reference TRBV5-5 and TRBJ2-5, the complete variable domain reads DAGVTQSPTHLIKTRGQQVTLRCSPISGHKSVSWYQQVLGQGPQFIFQYYEKEERGRGNFPDRFSARQFPNYSSELNVNALLLGDSALYLCASSLNLETQYFGPGTRLLVL.

This clone was detected only once. The chain has TRBV5-4 and TRBJ2-5, with 8 bases fitting TRBD2. V shed 0 bases, J shed 0 bases, and the junction held 1 base outside the gene matches. CDR3 length: 15 residues. CDR1 SGHNT and CDR2 YYREEE come from the germline V gene (reference sequence). The CDR3 DNA follows: TGTGCCAGCAGCTTGGCTAGCGGGTACCAAGAGACCCAGTACTTC. Its translation: CASSLASGYQETQYF.

The chain has TRBV5-1 and TRBJ2-1; 9 bases line up with TRBD1. V lost 4 bases and J lost 2; bases outside the gene matches: 4. The CDR3 runs 15 residues. Per germline, CDR1 SGHRS and CDR2 YFSETQ. CDR3 DNA sequence: TGCGCCAGCAGCCTGACAGGGGGGACCTACAATGAGCAGTTCTTC. Translation gives CASSLTGGTYNEQFF.

The chain carries TRBV5-4 and TRBJ2-5; D is perhaps TRBD1 (6 bases). The J call may be mistaken, given a closer DNA end match to TRBJ2-7. Germline V lookup: CDR1 SGHNT, CDR2 YYREEE (reference sequence). This CDR3 region has 14 residues. The CDR3 nucleotides are TGTGCCAGCAGCTTGGATCAGGGGACCTACGAGCAGTACTTC. This codes for CASSLDQGTYEQYF.

In nucleotides, the CDR3 is TGTGCCAGCAGCCAAGATCTACAACTAGCGGGGGGCAATGAGCAGTTCTTC. This translates into CASSQDLQLAGGNEQFF. The rearrangement uses TRBV4-2 and TRBJ2-1; 12 bases agree with TRBD2. Germline V gene data show CDR1 as LGHNA and CDR2 as YNFKEQ. The CDR3 has 17 amino acids. V lost 0 bases to trimming and J lost 6 bases; unmatched junction nucleotides: 6.

The chain employs TRBV5-1 and TRBJ2-7, with 16 bases lining up with TRBD2. The germline V gene encodes CDR1 SGHRS and CDR2 YFSETQ. Germline trimming cut 2 bases from V and 5 bases from J; bases unmatched to any gene: 7. The CDR3 consists of 17 residues. The CDR3 coding sequence is TGCGCCAGCAGCTTTGGGACTAGCGGGGGGGCGACTGACGAGCAGTACTTC. This translates into CASSFGTSGGATDEQYF.

This clone was counted only a few times. The V and J genes are TRBV19 and TRBJ2-5; D perhaps matches TRBD1 (6 bases). Germline CDR1 reads LNHDA; CDR2 reads SQIVND (reference sequence). V lost 4 bases, J lost 2 bases, and 11 bases lay in between. This CDR3 comprises 14 residues. The CDR3 nucleotides are TGTGCCAGTAGTAAGGGCGGACAGCAAGAGACCCAGTACTTC. It translates to CASSKGGQQETQYF.

The chain links TRBV5-4 to TRBJ2-5; 10 bases fit TRBD1. The trim removed 4 bases at V and 11 bases at J, leaving 20 bases unmatched. This CDR3 is built from 17 residues. Germline V lookup: CDR1 SGHNT, CDR2 YYREEE (reference sequence). In DNA form, the CDR3 reads TGTGCCAGCAGCCCCAGCCCCGTTGGGGGACAGGGGAGGGAGCAGTACTTC. Encoded protein: CASSPSPVGGQGREQYF.

This clone was detected once. The chain links TRBV7-3 to TRBJ2-6, with unresolved D. The V gene lost 3 bases and the J gene lost 0 bases, with 9 bases spanning the gap. Germline CDR1 reads SGHTA; CDR2 reads FQGTGA. The CDR3 is 16 amino acids. The CDR3 sequence: CASSFSLISGANVLTF. DNA for the CDR3: TGTGCCAGCAGCTTCAGTCTGATCTCTGGGGCCAACGTCCTGACTTTC.

A single count supports this clone. CDR3 region: CASSVGQVGEAGELFF. DNA of the CDR3: TGTGCCAGCAGCGTGGGACAGGTGGGGGAGGCCGGGGAGCTGTTTTTT. The V gene is TRBV9, the J gene TRBJ2-2; 8 nucleotides agree with TRBD1. The germline CDR1 and CDR2 sequences are SGDLS and YYNGEE. V lost 2 bases, J lost 6 bases, and 9 bases stayed unmatched. This CDR3 has 16 amino acids.

The chain is built from TRBV6-5 and TRBJ2-2; D not certain. CDR3 size: 14 residues. Trimming took 6 bases from V and 0 from J, leaving 8 bases between them. Germline assignment: CDR1 MNHEY and CDR2 SVGAGI. CDR3 loop: CASSEWPNTGELFF. The CDR3 DNA reads TGTGCCAGCAGCGAATGGCCGAACACCGGGGAGCTGTTTTTT.

The chain recombines TRBV15 with TRBJ2-7; weak D call: TRBD1 (5 bases). This CDR3 region has 13 residues. Deletions cut 1 base from V and 6 bases from J, with 10 bases between. Germline values: CDR1 LNHNV, CDR2 YYDKDF (reference sequence). The CDR3 spells CATSRVLQGEQYF. The CDR3 DNA follows: TGTGCCACCAGCAGAGTTTTGCAGGGCGAGCAGTACTTC.

The rearrangement links TRBV10-3 to TRBJ2-1; D gene unclear. The CDR3 runs to 12 residues. Germline V gives CDR1 ENHRY, CDR2 SYGVKD. V lost 8 bases and J 5 bases, leaving 10 bases between the germline ends. The CDR3 nucleotides are TGTGCCATCTATACAACAAACAATGAGCAGTTCTTC. Its protein is CAIYTTNNEQFF.

The chain is built from TRBV25-1 and TRBJ2-5, with TRBD2 matching 11 bases. CDR1 MGHDK and CDR2 SYGVNS come from the germline V gene. J was trimmed by 1 base and V by 4 bases; bases with no gene match: 11. The CDR3 contains 18 residues. CDR3 bases: TGTGCCAGCAGTGGGCGCACGACTAGCGGGAAACCCCAAGAGACCCAGTACTTC. Residues: CASSGRTTSGKPQETQYF.

This rearrangement joins TRBV14 to TRBJ2-3; D not certain. Germline V gives CDR1 SGHDN, CDR2 FVKESK. CDR3 size: 13 residues. Trimming shortened V by 4 bases and J by 8 bases, and 13 bases separated the two germline ends. CDR3: CASSLISESTQYF. The CDR3 bases are TGTGCCAGCAGCCTCATTTCCGAGAGTACGCAGTATTTT. The full variable domain, its missing parts supplied by reference TRBV14 and TRBJ2-3, is EAGVTQFPSHSVIEKGQTVTLRCDPISGHDNLYWYRRVMGKEIKFLLHFVKESKQDESGMPNNRFLAERTGGTYSTLKVQPAELEDSGVYFCASSLISESTQYFGPGTRLTVL.

A remark on this clone: An end of the junction differs from the germline gene, which may be a read error. The V and J genes are TRBV5-1 and TRBJ2-6; 8 bases are a match to TRBD1. The CDR3 totals 19 residues. Germline CDR1 and CDR2: SGHRS and YFSETQ. The CDR3 loop is CASSLAGEQGVAGANGLTF. The CDR3 bases are TGCGCCAGCAGCTTGGCCGGGGAACAGGGGGTAGCTGGGGCCAACGGCCTGACTTTC.

The chain is built from TRBV30 and TRBJ2-5; 16 positions match TRBD2. The J call may be mistaken, given a closer DNA end match to TRBJ2-7. In germline, CDR1 is GTSNPN, CDR2 SVGIG (reference sequence). The CDR3 runs to 17 residues. The CDR3 region has the DNA TGTGCCTGGACCGGGACTAGCGGGGGGGCCCTGGACTACGAGCAGTACTTC. Amino acids: CAWTGTSGGALDYEQYF.

The chain links TRBV4-1 to TRBJ1-3; D is uncertain. V lost 1 base, J lost 2 bases, and 9 bases lay in between. Per germline, CDR1 MGHRA and CDR2 YSYEKL. This CDR3 region has 15 residues. The CDR3 DNA reads TGCGCCAGCAGCCAAGGCGGCGGGGCTGGAAACACCATATATTTT. This gives the protein CASSQGGGAGNTIYF.

The genes are TRBV10-3 and TRBJ1-2; no reliable D call. Germline CDR1 reads ENHRY; CDR2 reads SYGVKD. This CDR3 has 13 residues. The V end lost 3 bases, the J end lost 2 bases, and 7 bases lay between the germline ends. The CDR3: CAISEAPNYGYTF. The CDR3 nucleotides read TGTGCCATCAGTGAAGCCCCAAACTATGGCTACACCTTC.